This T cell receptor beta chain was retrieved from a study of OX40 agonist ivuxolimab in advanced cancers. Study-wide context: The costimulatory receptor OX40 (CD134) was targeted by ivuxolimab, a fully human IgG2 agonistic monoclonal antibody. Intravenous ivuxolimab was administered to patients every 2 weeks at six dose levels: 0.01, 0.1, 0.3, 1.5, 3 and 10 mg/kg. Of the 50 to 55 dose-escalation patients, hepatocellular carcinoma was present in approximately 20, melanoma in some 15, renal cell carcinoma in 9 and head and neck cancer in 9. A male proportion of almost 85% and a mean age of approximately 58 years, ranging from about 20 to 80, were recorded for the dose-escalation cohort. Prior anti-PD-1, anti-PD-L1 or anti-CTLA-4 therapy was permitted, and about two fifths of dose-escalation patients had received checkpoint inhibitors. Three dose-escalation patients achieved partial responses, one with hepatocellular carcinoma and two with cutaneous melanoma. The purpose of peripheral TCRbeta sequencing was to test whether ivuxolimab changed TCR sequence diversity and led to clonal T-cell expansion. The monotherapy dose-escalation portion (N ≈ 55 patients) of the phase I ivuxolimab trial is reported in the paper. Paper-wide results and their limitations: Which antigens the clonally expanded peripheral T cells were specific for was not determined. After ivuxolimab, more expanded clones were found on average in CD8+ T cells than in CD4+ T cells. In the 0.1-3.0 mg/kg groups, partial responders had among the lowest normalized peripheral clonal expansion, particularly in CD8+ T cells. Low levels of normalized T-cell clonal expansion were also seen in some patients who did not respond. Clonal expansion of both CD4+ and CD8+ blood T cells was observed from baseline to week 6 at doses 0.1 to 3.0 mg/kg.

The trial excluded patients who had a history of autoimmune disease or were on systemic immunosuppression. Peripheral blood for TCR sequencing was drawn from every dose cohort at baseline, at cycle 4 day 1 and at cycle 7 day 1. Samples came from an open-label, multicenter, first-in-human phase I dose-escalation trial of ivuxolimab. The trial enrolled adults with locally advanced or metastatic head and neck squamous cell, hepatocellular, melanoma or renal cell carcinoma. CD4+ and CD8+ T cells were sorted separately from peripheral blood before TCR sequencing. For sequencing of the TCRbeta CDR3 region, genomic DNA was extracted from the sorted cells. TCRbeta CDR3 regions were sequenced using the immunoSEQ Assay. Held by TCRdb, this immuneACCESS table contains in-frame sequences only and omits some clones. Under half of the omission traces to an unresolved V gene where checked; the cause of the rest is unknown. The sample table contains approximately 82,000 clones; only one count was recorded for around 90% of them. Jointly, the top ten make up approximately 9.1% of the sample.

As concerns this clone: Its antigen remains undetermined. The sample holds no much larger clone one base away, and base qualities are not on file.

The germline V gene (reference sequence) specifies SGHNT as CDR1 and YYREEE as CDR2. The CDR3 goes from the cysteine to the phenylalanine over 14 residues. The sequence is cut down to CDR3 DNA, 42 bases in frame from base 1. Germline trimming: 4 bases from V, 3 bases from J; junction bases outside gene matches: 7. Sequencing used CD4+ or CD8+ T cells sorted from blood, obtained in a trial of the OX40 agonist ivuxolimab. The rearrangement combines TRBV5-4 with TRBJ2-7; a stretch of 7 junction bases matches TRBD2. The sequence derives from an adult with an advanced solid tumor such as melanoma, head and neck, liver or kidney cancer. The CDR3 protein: CASSTGTTRYEQYF. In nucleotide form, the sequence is TGTGCCAGCAGCACCGGGACTACTCGCTACGAGCAGTACTTC.